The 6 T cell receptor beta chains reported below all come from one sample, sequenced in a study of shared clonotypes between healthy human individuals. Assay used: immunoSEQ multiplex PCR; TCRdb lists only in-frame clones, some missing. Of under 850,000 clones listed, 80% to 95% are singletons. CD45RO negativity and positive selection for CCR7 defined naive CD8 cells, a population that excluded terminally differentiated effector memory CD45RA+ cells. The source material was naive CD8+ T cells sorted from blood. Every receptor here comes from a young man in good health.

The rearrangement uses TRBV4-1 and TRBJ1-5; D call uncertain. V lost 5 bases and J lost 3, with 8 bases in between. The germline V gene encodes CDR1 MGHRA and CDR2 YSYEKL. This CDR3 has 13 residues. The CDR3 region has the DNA TGCGCCAGCAGCTCACAAATCAATCAGCCCCAGCATTTT. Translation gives CASSSQINQPQHF.

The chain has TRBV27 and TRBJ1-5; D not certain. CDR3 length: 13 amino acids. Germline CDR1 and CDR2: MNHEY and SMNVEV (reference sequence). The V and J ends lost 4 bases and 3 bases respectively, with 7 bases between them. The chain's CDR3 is CASSWGLNQPQHF. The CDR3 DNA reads TGTGCCAGCAGTTGGGGTCTCAATCAGCCCCAGCATTTT.

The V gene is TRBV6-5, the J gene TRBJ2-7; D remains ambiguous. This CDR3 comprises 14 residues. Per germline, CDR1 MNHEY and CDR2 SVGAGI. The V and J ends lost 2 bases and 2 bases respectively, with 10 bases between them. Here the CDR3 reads CASSYAEATYEQYF. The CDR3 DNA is TGTGCCAGCAGTTACGCTGAGGCCACCTACGAGCAGTACTTC.

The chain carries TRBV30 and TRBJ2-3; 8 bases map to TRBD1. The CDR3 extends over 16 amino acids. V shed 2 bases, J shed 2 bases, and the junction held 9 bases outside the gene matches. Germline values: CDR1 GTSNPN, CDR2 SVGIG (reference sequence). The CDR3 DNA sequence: TGTGCCTGGAGTTCGGACAGGGTGGGAATCACAGATACGCAGTATTTT. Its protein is CAWSSDRVGITDTQYF.

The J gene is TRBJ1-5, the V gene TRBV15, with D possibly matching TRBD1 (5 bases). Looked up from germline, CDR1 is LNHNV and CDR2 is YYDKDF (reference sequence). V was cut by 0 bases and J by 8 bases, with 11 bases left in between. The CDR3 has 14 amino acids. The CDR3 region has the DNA TGTGCCACCAGCAGAGAGTCTACGACAGAGCCCCAGCATTTT. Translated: CATSRESTTEPQHF.

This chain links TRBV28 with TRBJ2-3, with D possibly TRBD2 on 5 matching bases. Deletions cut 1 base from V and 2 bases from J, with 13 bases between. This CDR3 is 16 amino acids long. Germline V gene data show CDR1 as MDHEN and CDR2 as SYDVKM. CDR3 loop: CASSLLYGGLTDTQYF. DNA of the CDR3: TGTGCCAGCAGTTTATTGTACGGCGGACTCACAGATACGCAGTATTTT.